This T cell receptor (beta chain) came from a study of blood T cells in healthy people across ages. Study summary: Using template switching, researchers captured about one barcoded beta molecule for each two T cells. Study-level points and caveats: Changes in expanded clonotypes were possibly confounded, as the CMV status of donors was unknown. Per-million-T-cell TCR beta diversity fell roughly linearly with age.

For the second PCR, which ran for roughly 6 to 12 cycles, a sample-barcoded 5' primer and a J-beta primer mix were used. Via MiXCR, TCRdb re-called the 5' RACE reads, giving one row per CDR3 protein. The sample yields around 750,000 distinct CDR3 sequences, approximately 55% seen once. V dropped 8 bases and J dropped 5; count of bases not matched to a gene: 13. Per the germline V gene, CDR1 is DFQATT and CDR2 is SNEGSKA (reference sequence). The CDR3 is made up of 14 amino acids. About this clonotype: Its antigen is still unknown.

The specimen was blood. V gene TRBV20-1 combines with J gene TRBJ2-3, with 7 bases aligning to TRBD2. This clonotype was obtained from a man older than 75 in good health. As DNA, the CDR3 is TGCAGTCCAAGCGGGGCCCGGGCGGGAGATACGCAGTATTTT. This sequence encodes CSPSGARAGDTQYF.